This T cell receptor beta chain appears in the sequencing data of a study of metastatic and nonmetastatic thyroid tumors. For the study at large: Patients with malignant and benign thyroid disease provided blood and tumor or nodule tissue, whose repertoires were compared. Study observations and caveats: It was reported that TCR beta diversity was significantly higher in malignant thyroid tumors than benign nodules, in blood and tumor.

Thyroid surgery took place with no prior treatment in any patient. Original processing notes: Clinicopathological groups supplied CDR3 differences that were used to build a distant-metastasis classifier for papillary thyroid cancer. MiXCR re-clonotyped the PCR reads for TCRdb. The V and J calls come from TCRdb's annotation, not from the publication. The sample yields around 30,000 clones, about 22% seen once. In this sample, this clone turned up many times. Its antigen is currently unknown. The CDR3 has 18 amino acids. The germline V gene has CDR1 DFQATT and CDR2 SNEGSKA (reference sequence). Trimming at V came to 3 bases and at J to 0 bases, leaving 8 bases not matched to a gene.

The chain employs TRBV20-1 and TRBJ2-2, with 12 bases aligning to TRBD2. Sequencing input: blood. This receptor was taken from a female donor with papillary thyroid cancer or a benign thyroid nodule (not recorded which). Some clones in this sample may be carry-over from other donors' samples. The CDR3 nucleotides are TGCAGTGCTAGGACCCTAGCTAGCGGGAGGGCGAACACCGGGGAGCTGTTTTTT. Its protein product is CSARTLASGRANTGELFF.